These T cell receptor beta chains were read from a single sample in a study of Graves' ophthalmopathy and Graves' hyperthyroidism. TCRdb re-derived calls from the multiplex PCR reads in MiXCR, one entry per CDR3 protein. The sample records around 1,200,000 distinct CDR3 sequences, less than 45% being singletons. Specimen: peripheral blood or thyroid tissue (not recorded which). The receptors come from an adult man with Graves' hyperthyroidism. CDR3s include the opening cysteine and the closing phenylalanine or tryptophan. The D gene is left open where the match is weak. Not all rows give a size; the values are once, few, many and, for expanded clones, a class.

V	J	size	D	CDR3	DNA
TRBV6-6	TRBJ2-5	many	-	CASSRDFQETQYF	TGTGCCAGCAGCCGGGACTTTCAAGAGACCCAGTACTTC
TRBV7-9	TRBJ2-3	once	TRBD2	CASDPGTSGHTDTQYF	TGTGCCAGCGACCCCGGGACTAGCGGACACACAGATACGCAGTATTTT
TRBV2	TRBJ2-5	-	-	CASGRGTQETQYF	TGTGCCAGCGGGCGGGGCACCCAAGAGACCCAGTACTTC
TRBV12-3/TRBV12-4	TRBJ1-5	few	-	CASSKWIGGNQPQHF	TGTGCCAGCAGTAAATGGATAGGGGGCAATCAGCCCCAGCATTTT
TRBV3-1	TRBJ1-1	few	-	CASSHLQGVAEAFF	TGTGCCAGCAGCCATCTCCAGGGCGTCGCTGAAGCTTTCTTT
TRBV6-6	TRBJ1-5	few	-	CASREGSSFGPQHF	TGTGCCAGCAGGGAAGGATCGTCCTTTGGACCCCAGCATTTT
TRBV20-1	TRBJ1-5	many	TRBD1	CSALGGGYQPQHF	TGCAGTGCTCTGGGAGGGGGCTATCAGCCCCAGCATTTT
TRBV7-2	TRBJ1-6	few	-	CVSSHKTGRRSYNSPLHF	TGTGTCAGCAGCCATAAGACAGGACGGCGCTCCTATAATTCACCCCTCCACTTT
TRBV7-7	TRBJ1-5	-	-	CASSTGTPSNQPQHF	TGTGCCAGCAGCACCGGGACACCTAGCAATCAGCCCCAGCATTTT
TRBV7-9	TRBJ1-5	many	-	CASRYRDQPQHF	TGTGCCAGCAGATACAGGGATCAGCCCCAGCATTTT
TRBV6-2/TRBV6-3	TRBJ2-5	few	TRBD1	CASRVRQGEYQETQYF	TGTGCCAGCAGGGTCAGACAGGGGGAGTACCAAGAGACCCAGTACTTC
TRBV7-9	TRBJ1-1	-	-	CASSFSIPYGYTEAFF	TGTGCCAGCAGCTTTTCTATTCCCTATGGCTACACTGAAGCTTTCTTT
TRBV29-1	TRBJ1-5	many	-	CSVTQGQFDQPQHF	TGCAGCGTCACCCAGGGGCAGTTCGATCAGCCCCAGCATTTT
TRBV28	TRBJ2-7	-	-	CASMVPKAGESSYEQYF	TGTGCCAGCATGGTCCCGAAAGCTGGGGAAAGCTCCTACGAGCAGTACTTC
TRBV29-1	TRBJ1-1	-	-	CSCRMNTEAFF	TGCAGCTGCCGGATGAACACTGAAGCTTTCTTT
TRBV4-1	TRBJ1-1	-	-	CASSQLRTSGALNTEAFF	TGCGCCAGCAGCCAACTTCGAACATCGGGTGCTTTGAACACTGAAGCTTTCTTT
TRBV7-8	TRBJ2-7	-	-	CASSQERPSYEQYF	TGTGCCAGCAGCCAAGAACGGCCTTCCTACGAGCAGTACTTC
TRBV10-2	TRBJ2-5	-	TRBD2	CASSEPGGGMGTQYF	TGCGCCAGCAGTGAGCCTGGGGGAGGGATGGGGACCCAGTACTTC
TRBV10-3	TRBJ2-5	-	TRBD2	CATSDAGLAGTQETQYF	TGTGCCACCAGTGATGCTGGACTAGCGGGTACCCAAGAGACCCAGTACTTC
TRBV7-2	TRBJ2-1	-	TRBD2	CASSLGRGLAVYEQFF	TGTGCCAGCAGCTTGGGGAGGGGACTAGCGGTCTACGAGCAGTTCTTC
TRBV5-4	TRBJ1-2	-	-	CASGGGREGYTF	TGTGCCAGCGGGGGGGGCAGGGAAGGCTACACCTTC
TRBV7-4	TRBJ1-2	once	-	CASSSRGVGANYGYTF	TGTGCCAGCAGCTCTCGAGGAGTGGGAGCTAACTATGGCTACACCTTC
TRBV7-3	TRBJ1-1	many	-	CASSLTRGQGKAEAFF	TGTGCCAGCAGCTTAACCCGCGGGCAGGGGAAGGCTGAAGCTTTCTTT
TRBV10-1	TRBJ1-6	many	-	CASSRTRSDSPLHF	TGCGCCAGCAGTCGTACCCGATCGGATTCACCCCTCCACTTT
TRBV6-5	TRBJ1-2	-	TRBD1	CASRRTGGRGPVEYGYTF	TGTGCCAGCAGGCGGACGGGCGGCAGGGGGCCTGTTGAGTATGGCTACACCTTC
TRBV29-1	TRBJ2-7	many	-	CSVRDKSYEQYF	TGCAGCGTCCGGGACAAGTCCTACGAGCAGTACTTC
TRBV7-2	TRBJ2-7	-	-	CASSLEEGAEQYF	TGTGCCAGCAGCTTAGAGGAGGGGGCCGAGCAGTACTTC
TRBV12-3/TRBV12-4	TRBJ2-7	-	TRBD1	CASTQNPGGEQYF	TGTGCCAGCACCCAAAATCCAGGGGGCGAGCAGTACTTC
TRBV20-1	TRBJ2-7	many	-	CSATGFLPYEQYF	TGCAGTGCTACAGGGTTCTTACCCTACGAGCAGTACTTC
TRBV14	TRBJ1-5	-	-	CTSSQDWGGSNQPQHF	TGTACCAGCAGCCAAGACTGGGGGGGGAGCAATCAGCCCCAGCATTTT
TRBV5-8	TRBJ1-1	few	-	CASSLGAGRAFF	TGTGCCAGCAGCTTGGGAGCGGGGAGAGCTTTCTTT
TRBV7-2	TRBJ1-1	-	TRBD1	CASSYTGGRGLAEAFF	TGTGCCAGCAGTTATACAGGGGGCAGAGGGCTCGCTGAAGCTTTCTTT
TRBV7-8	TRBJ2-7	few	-	CASSFPSPWGYEQYF	TGTGCCAGCAGTTTTCCCTCCCCATGGGGCTACGAGCAGTACTTC
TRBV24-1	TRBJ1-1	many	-	CATSGGQNTEAFF	TGTGCCACCAGTGGCGGACAGAACACTGAAGCTTTCTTT
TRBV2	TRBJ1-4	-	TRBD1	CASSETGTGAEKLFF	TGTGCCAGCAGTGAAACAGGGACAGGGGCCGAAAAACTGTTTTTT
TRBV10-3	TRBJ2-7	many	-	CAISESSGRSSYEQYF	TGTGCCATCAGTGAGTCGTCCGGAAGGAGCTCCTACGAGCAGTACTTC
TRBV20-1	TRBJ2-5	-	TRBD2	CSASALAGAQETQYF	TGCAGTGCTAGTGCGCTAGCGGGGGCCCAAGAGACCCAGTACTTC
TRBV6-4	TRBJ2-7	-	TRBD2	CASRDLRGGVTYEQYF	TGTGCCAGCAGGGACCTTAGGGGAGGGGTAACCTACGAGCAGTACTTC
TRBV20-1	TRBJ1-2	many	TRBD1	CSAATDRGGWGYTF	TGCAGTGCGGCAACGGACAGGGGTGGATGGGGCTACACCTTC
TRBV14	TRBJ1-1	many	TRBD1	CASSFDRGAGEAFF	TGTGCCAGCAGCTTTGACAGGGGAGCGGGTGAAGCTTTCTTT
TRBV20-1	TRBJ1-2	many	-	CSARDFSGGYGYTF	TGCAGTGCTAGAGATTTTTCAGGTGGATATGGCTACACCTTC
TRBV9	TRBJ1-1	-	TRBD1	CASSPSTGPNTEAFF	TGTGCCAGCAGCCCGTCGACAGGGCCGAACACTGAAGCTTTCTTT
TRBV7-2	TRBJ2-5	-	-	CASSLVVGGETQCF	TGTGCCAGCAGCTTAGTTGTAGGGGGGGAGACCCAGTGCTTC
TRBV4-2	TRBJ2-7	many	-	CASSQTTGEGEQYF	TGTGCCAGCAGCCAAACCACAGGGGAGGGCGAGCAGTACTTC
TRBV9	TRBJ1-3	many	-	CASSVFGGSGNTIYF	TGTGCCAGCAGCGTATTTGGTGGATCCGGAAACACCATATATTTT
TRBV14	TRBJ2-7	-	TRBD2	CASSQDNAGGPYEQYF	TGTGCCAGCAGCCAAGATAATGCGGGAGGGCCTTACGAGCAGTACTTC
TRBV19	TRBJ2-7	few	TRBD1	CASSIWTGRAYEQYF	TGTGCCAGTAGTATCTGGACAGGGAGAGCCTACGAGCAGTACTTC
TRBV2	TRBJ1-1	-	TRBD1	CASRDRAFGTEAFF	TGTGCCAGCAGGGACAGGGCCTTCGGCACTGAAGCTTTCTTT
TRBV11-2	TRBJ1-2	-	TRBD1	CASSSITGAFGGYTF	TGTGCCAGCAGCTCAATCACAGGGGCGTTTGGTGGCTACACCTTC
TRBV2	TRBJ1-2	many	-	CASSDRLGAHYGYTF	TGTGCCAGCAGTGACCGACTTGGGGCGCACTATGGCTACACCTTC
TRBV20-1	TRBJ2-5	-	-	CSASVAAAQETQYF	TGCAGTGCTAGCGTAGCGGCAGCCCAAGAGACCCAGTACTTC
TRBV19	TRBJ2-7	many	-	CASSRQVQYEQYF	TGTGCCAGTAGTCGACAGGTCCAGTACGAGCAGTACTTC
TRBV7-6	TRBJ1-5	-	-	CARQGSGNQPQHF	TGTGCCAGACAGGGTTCGGGCAATCAGCCCCAGCATTTT